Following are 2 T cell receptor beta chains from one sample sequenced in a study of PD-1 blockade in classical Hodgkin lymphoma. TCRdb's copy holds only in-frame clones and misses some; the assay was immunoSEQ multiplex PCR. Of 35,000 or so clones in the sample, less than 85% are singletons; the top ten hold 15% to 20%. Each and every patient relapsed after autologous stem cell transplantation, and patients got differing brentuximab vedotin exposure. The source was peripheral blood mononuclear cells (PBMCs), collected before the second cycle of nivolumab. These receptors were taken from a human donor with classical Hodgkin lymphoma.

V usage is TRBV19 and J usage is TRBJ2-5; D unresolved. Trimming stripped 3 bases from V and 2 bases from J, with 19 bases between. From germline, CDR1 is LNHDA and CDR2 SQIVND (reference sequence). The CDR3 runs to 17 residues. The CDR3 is CASSMFGESFGQETQYF. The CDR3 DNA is TGTGCCAGTAGTATGTTCGGCGAAAGCTTTGGGCAAGAGACCCAGTACTTC. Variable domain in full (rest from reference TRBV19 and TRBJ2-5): DGGITQSPKYLFRKEGQNVTLSCEQNLNHDAMYWYRQDPGQGLRLIYYSQIVNDFQKGDIAEGYSVSREKKESFPLTVTSAQKNPTAFYLCASSMFGESFGQETQYFGPGTRLLVL.

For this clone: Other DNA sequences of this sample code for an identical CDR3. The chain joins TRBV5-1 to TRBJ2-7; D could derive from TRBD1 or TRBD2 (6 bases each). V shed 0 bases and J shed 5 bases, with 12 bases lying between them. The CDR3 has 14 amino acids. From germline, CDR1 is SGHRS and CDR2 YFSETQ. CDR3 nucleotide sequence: TGCGCCAGCAGCTTGGAGGGGGGTCGGGACGAGCAGTACTTC. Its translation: CASSLEGGRDEQYF.